Below, one T cell receptor beta chain is given with its context. Its target is not known. Trimming took 6 bases from V and 5 from J; bases not matched to a gene: 16. Germline CDR1 reads MNHEY; CDR2 reads SVGEGT. The CDR3 consists of 18 residues. TCRdb re-analysed the reads in MiXCR, keeping a single row per CDR3 protein. The profile shows about 150,000 distinct CDR3 sequences, around a quarter of them singletons. This sample is part of a study of T cell repertoires in cytomegalovirus infection. In the study overall: Both CMV infection and a matching HLA type were indicated by public TCR beta signatures. General study results and limits: HLA-C-restricted, CMV-specific TCR beta clonotypes were dominant ex vivo. Frequencies of public TCR beta families were cumulated, and this identified carriers of CMV plus the relevant HLA.

This TCR was sampled from a human donor in good health (CMV status not recorded). Some clones in this sample may be carry-over from other donors' samples. Sequencing input: PBMCs. This chain links TRBV6-2 or TRBV6-3 with TRBJ2-2, with 9 bases lining up with TRBD2. CDR3: CASSSGTSSAVGTGELFF. In DNA form, the CDR3 reads TGTGCCAGCAGCTCGGGGACTAGCTCCGCTGTGGGAACCGGGGAGCTGTTTTTT.